A selection of T cell receptor beta chains follows, all from one sample in a study of T cells in Graves' hyperthyroidism and ophthalmopathy. TCRdb fed the multiplex PCR reads into MiXCR, producing one record per CDR3 protein. Here the sample spans fewer than 700,000 distinct CDR3 sequences, about 16% being singletons. The specimen was blood. The receptor set was obtained from a woman aged 25-40 years with Graves' hyperthyroidism. The CDR3 runs from the conserved cysteine through the conserved F or W. D genes are given only for firm matches. Some rows mark clone size as missing; the rest say once, few, many or name a class of expanded clone.

V	size	D	J	CDR3	DNA
TRBV9	NA	TRBD1	TRBJ2-3	CASSAGTEQTDTQYF	TGTGCCAGCAGCGCCGGGACAGAACAGACAGATACGCAGTATTTT
TRBV12-3/TRBV12-4	many	TRBD2	TRBJ2-5	CASSPRQRGSETQYF	TGTGCCAGCAGTCCTCGGCAGCGGGGCTCAGAGACCCAGTACTTC
TRBV24-1	NA	NA	TRBJ2-2	CATSDFEGSSNTGELFF	TGTGCCACCAGTGATTTCGAGGGCTCCTCGAACACCGGGGAGCTGTTTTTT
TRBV24-1	NA	TRBD2	TRBJ2-1	CATSDLELAGENEQFF	TGTGCCACCAGTGATTTAGAACTAGCGGGAGAAAATGAGCAGTTCTTC
TRBV6-1	many	TRBD2	TRBJ2-3	CASTLGTSVTDTQYF	TGTGCCAGCACCCTCGGGACTAGTGTCACAGATACGCAGTATTTT
TRBV7-9	many	NA	TRBJ2-5	CASSRDWKQETQYF	TGTGCCAGCAGCCGTGACTGGAAACAAGAGACCCAGTACTTC
TRBV6-2/TRBV6-3	NA	NA	TRBJ2-7	CASSYSGLFEQYF	TGTGCCAGCAGTTACTCAGGCCTTTTCGAGCAGTACTTC
TRBV13	many	NA	TRBJ2-3	CASSLGASDTQYF	TGTGCCAGCAGCTTAGGAGCCTCAGATACGCAGTATTTT
TRBV27	NA	TRBD2	TRBJ2-3	CASSSGLAGPATEYF	TGTGCCAGCAGTTCCGGACTAGCGGGCCCCGCCACCGAGTATTTT
TRBV11-3	many	NA	TRBJ2-7	CASSLEGEDYEQYF	TGTGCCAGCAGCTTAGAGGGAGAGGACTACGAGCAGTACTTC
TRBV20-1	many	TRBD2	TRBJ2-7	CSARVPGTSIGEQYF	TGCAGTGCTAGAGTACCCGGGACTAGCATTGGCGAGCAGTACTTC
TRBV28	NA	NA	TRBJ1-2	CASSLVAGNGYTF	TGTGCCAGCAGTTTAGTCGCAGGAAATGGCTACACCTTC
TRBV7-6	NA	NA	TRBJ1-3	CASSLVGPSNTIYF	TGTGCCAGCAGCTTAGTCGGACCCAGTAACACCATATATTTT
TRBV7-2	NA	NA	TRBJ1-2	CASSSHRAGSYTF	TGTGCCAGCAGCTCCCACAGGGCAGGTAGCTACACCTTC
TRBV20-1	few	NA	TRBJ2-5	CSASYGGETQYF	TGCAGTGCTAGTTATGGGGGGGAGACCCAGTACTTC
TRBV19	NA	NA	TRBJ1-5	CASSMSSTLNQPQHF	TGTGCCAGTAGTATGTCGTCCACTCTTAATCAGCCCCAGCATTTT
TRBV19	few	TRBD2	TRBJ2-1	CASSPLLAGGQDNEQFF	TGTGCCAGTAGCCCCCTACTAGCGGGAGGGCAAGACAATGAGCAGTTCTTC
TRBV27	many	NA	TRBJ2-7	CASSWNKFNEQYF	TGTGCCAGCAGTTGGAATAAGTTTAACGAGCAGTACTTC
TRBV27	many	NA	TRBJ1-1	CASSLYERGTEAFF	TGTGCCAGCAGTTTATACGAGAGAGGCACTGAAGCTTTCTTT
TRBV28	few	NA	TRBJ1-5	CASSLRLSNQPQHF	TGTGCCAGCAGTTTAAGGTTGAGCAATCAGCCCCAGCATTTT
TRBV6-2/TRBV6-3	many	NA	TRBJ2-1	CASRTNKKLGYNEQFF	TGTGCCAGCAGAACGAACAAGAAACTAGGATACAATGAGCAGTTCTTC
TRBV2	many	NA	TRBJ1-2	CASCASEYGYTF	TGTGCCAGCTGTGCGAGCGAATATGGCTACACCTTC
TRBV11-3	many	TRBD1	TRBJ1-5	CASSLEDRVEHQPQHF	TGTGCCAGCAGCTTAGAGGACAGGGTAGAGCATCAGCCCCAGCATTTT
TRBV10-3	few	TRBD2	TRBJ2-7	CAISESSGIGGYEQYF	TGTGCCATCAGTGAGTCTAGCGGGATTGGGGGCTACGAGCAGTACTTC
TRBV7-8	many	TRBD2	TRBJ2-1	CASSQNSGRNYNEQFF	TGTGCCAGCAGCCAAAATAGCGGGAGAAACTACAATGAGCAGTTCTTC
TRBV3-1	few	NA	TRBJ2-3	CANVPSTDTQYF	TGTGCCAACGTACCTAGCACAGATACGCAGTATTTT
TRBV12-3/TRBV12-4	many	TRBD2	TRBJ2-1	CASRVSSGRNEQFF	TGTGCCAGCAGGGTTTCTAGCGGGAGAAATGAGCAGTTCTTC
TRBV7-2	many	NA	TRBJ1-2	CATRTGANYGYTF	TGTGCCACCCGAACAGGAGCTAACTATGGCTACACCTTC
TRBV28	many	TRBD1	TRBJ2-5	CASRQGGWETQYF	TGTGCCAGCAGACAGGGGGGATGGGAGACCCAGTACTTC
TRBV6-2/TRBV6-3	many	NA	TRBJ2-1	CASSYSLEAVDEQFF	TGTGCCAGCAGTTACTCGTTGGAGGCGGTTGATGAGCAGTTCTTC
TRBV28	many	TRBD2	TRBJ2-1	CASSLPTSGSPYNEQFF	TGTGCCAGCAGTTTGCCAACTAGCGGGAGTCCCTACAATGAGCAGTTCTTC
TRBV29-1	many	NA	TRBJ2-7	CSVEGPQGEQYF	TGCAGCGTTGAAGGCCCGCAGGGCGAGCAGTACTTC
TRBV7-8	many	TRBD2	TRBJ2-5	CASSHTSGRHQETQYF	TGTGCCAGCAGCCATACTAGCGGGAGGCACCAAGAGACCCAGTACTTC